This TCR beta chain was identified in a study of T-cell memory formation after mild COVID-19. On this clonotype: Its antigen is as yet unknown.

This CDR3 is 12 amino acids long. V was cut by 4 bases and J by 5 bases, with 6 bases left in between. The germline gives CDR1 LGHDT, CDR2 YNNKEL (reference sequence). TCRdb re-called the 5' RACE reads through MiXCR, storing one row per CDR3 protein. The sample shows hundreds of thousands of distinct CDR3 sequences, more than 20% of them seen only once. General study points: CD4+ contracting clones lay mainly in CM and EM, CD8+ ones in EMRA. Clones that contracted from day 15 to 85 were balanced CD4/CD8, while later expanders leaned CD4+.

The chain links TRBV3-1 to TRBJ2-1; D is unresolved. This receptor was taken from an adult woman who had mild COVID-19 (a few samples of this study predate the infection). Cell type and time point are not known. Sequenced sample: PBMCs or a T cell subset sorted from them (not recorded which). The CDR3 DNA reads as TGTGCCAGCAGCCCCATGAACAATGAGCAGTTCTTC. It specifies CASSPMNNEQFF.